This T cell receptor (beta chain) came from a study of blood T cells in healthy people across ages. The study's findings and limits: Both higher diversity and more naive CD4+ cells marked long-lived donors when set against aged donors. Not knowing donor CMV status may have confounded expanded clonotype changes.

Primers used in a second PCR of about 6 to 11 cycles were a sample-barcoded 5' primer and a J-beta primer mix. TCRdb reprocessed the 5' RACE reads via MiXCR and lists one record per CDR3 protein. The sample contains about 1.6 million distinct CDR3 sequences, roughly 32% of which appear only once. This clonotype was detected ten times or more. No antigen is known for it. Trimming pared 3 bases from V and 0 bases from J, leaving 3 bases between. The length of the CDR3 is 13 residues. Each sample yielded at least 6 million isolated PBMCs. Samples each had at least 5 micrograms of total RNA extracted. Source material: blood. The chain is built from TRBV12-3 or TRBV12-4 and TRBJ1-3; D is ambiguous. This receptor was taken from a woman aged 25-40 years in good health. CDR3 loop: CASSFSSGNTIYF. The CDR3 bases are TGTGCCAGCAGTTTTAGCTCTGGAAACACCATATATTTT.